This entry lists 18 T cell receptor beta chains sequenced from one sample in a study of blood T cell repertoires in COVID-19. TCRdb's table, derived via immunoSEQ multiplex PCR, lists solely in-frame clones and lacks some. The sample yields approximately 90,000 clones, less than 95% seen once. The sample consisted of peripheral blood. These receptors all come from a man in his fifties or sixties with acute or convalescent COVID-19.

This chain connects TRBV5-1 to TRBJ1-2; 7 bases line up with TRBD1. V trimming: 5 bases; J trimming: 8 bases; junction bases outside the gene matches: 6. The CDR3 contains 12 residues. The germline V gene encodes CDR1 SGHRS and CDR2 YFSETQ. This CDR3 is CASSFTGDGYTF. DNA for the CDR3: TGCGCCAGCAGTTTTACAGGGGACGGCTACACCTTC. Based on the CDR3 plus reference TRBV5-1 and TRBJ1-2, the full variable domain is KAGVTQTPRYLIKTRGQQVTLSCSPISGHRSVSWYQQTPGQGLQFLFEYFSETQRNKGNFPGRFSGRQFSNSRSEMNVSTLELGDSALYLCASSFTGDGYTFGSGTRLTVV.

This chain joins TRBV5-8 and TRBJ1-2, with D perhaps matching TRBD1 (5 bases). The CDR3 runs 14 residues. Trimming shortened V by 6 bases and J by 4 bases, and 16 bases separated the two germline ends. Germline loops: CDR1 SGHTS, CDR2 YDEGEE. CDR3 bases: TGTGCCAGCAACCCGGGGGGTGCCTTCTATGGCTACACCTTC. Protein sequence: CASNPGGAFYGYTF.

V usage is TRBV7-9 and J usage is TRBJ1-6, with 8 bases identical to TRBD1. The CDR3 totals 16 residues. Per the germline V gene, CDR1 is SEHNR and CDR2 is FQNEAQ (reference sequence). The V and J ends lost 3 bases and 7 bases, in that order; junction bases with no gene match: 8. The CDR3 DNA follows: TGTGCCAGCAGCTTTCGGACAGGGCAAAGGAATTCACCCCTCCACTTT. The encoded protein is CASSFRTGQRNSPLHF.

The rearrangement uses TRBV27 and TRBJ1-5; D gene uncertain. The CDR3 totals 14 residues. Trimming pared 4 bases from V and 0 bases from J, leaving 7 bases between. Looked up from germline, CDR1 is MNHEY and CDR2 is SMNVEV (reference sequence). Here the CDR3 reads CASSWRNSNQPQHF. The CDR3 DNA reads as TGTGCCAGCAGTTGGAGAAATAGCAATCAGCCCCAGCATTTT.

The chain employs TRBV4-1 and TRBJ1-1, with D possibly TRBD1 on 5 matching bases. The germline V gene encodes CDR1 MGHRA and CDR2 YSYEKL. The CDR3 is 19 amino acids. Between the trimmed V and J ends, which lost 2 bases and 1 base, there was a span of 23 bases. The CDR3 loop reads CASSQYLRTETGGNTEAFF. The CDR3 region has the DNA TGCGCCAGCAGCCAATACCTTCGGACCGAAACGGGGGGGAACACTGAAGCTTTCTTT.

The chain couples TRBV7-9 to TRBJ2-2; no clear D. V lost 4 bases and J 7 bases, leaving 16 bases between the germline ends. The CDR3 is made up of 15 amino acids. The V gene's germline CDR1 is SEHNR and CDR2 FQNEAQ (reference sequence). CDR3 sequence reads: CASSSSMGLFGELFF. CDR3 DNA sequence: TGTGCCAGCAGCTCATCTATGGGCCTATTCGGGGAGCTGTTTTTT.

This clone was found once. The chain links TRBV2 to TRBJ1-3; D perhaps matches TRBD1 (6 bases). The CDR3 has 17 residues. The V end lost 4 bases, the J end lost 3 bases, and 19 bases lay between the germline ends. Germline V lookup: CDR1 SNHLY, CDR2 FYNNEI. CDR3 residues: CASSGFQGRLYGNTIYF. For the CDR3, the DNA is TGTGCCAGCAGTGGGTTCCAGGGGCGATTGTATGGAAACACCATATATTTT.

CDR3: CASRRGWPYEQYV. CDR3 nucleotide sequence: TGTGCCAGCCGGCGGGGCTGGCCCTACGAGCAGTACGTC. The rearrangement uses TRBV6-5 and TRBJ2-7; D might be TRBD2 (6 bases). Between the trimmed V and J ends, which lost 8 bases and 2 bases, there was a span of 13 bases. The CDR3 runs to 13 residues. CDR1 is MNHEY, CDR2 SVGAGI, per germline.

This chain joins TRBV2 and TRBJ1-5, with 10 nucleotides matching TRBD1. The CDR3 consists of 16 residues. Germline V CDR1 and CDR2: SNHLY, FYNNEI. V lost 6 bases to trimming and J lost 5 bases; unmatched junction nucleotides: 10. CDR3 sequence reads: CASSPTTGGGDQPQHF. The CDR3 DNA is TGTGCCAGCAGCCCGACGACAGGGGGCGGTGATCAGCCCCAGCATTTT. Full variable domain (remainder filled in from reference TRBV2 and TRBJ1-5): EPEVTQTPSHQVTQMGQEVILRCVPISNHLYFYWYRQILGQKVEFLVSFYNNEISEKSEIFDDQFSVERPDGSNFTLKIRSTKLEDSAMYFCASSPTTGGGDQPQHFGDGTRLSIL.

J is TRBJ2-7 and V is TRBV6-5; D may be TRBD1 (7 bases). CDR3 length: 15 residues. Germline V gives CDR1 MNHEY, CDR2 SVGAGI. Trimming removed 8 bases at V and 5 bases at J, with 22 bases between. This CDR3 is CASGGPGQPGNEQYF. DNA for the CDR3: TGTGCCAGCGGGGGGCCGGGACAGCCGGGCAACGAGCAGTACTTC.

The chain employs TRBV7-9 and TRBJ1-1; D is unresolved. Between the trimmed V and J ends, which lost 6 bases and 11 bases, there was a span of 10 bases. Germline V gives CDR1 SEHNR, CDR2 FQNEAQ (reference sequence). CDR3 size: 10 residues. CDR3 nucleotide sequence: TGTGCCAGCAGTCGTCAAGCGGCTTTCTTT. It yields the protein CASSRQAAFF.

This clone was recorded only once. The chain combines TRBV11-2 with TRBJ2-2; 7 positions agree with TRBD2. V gave up 1 base and J gave up 6 bases; unmatched junction bases: 8. The germline V gene has CDR1 SGHAT and CDR2 FQNNGV. This CDR3 spans 16 amino acids. CDR3 in DNA: TGTGCCAGCAGCTTAGTCCTACAGCGGGATGCCGGGGAGCTGTTTTTT. The encoded protein is CASSLVLQRDAGELFF.

The chain combines TRBV15 with TRBJ1-4; the D is unclear. V was cut by 3 bases and J by 6 bases, with 2 bases left in between. Germline V gene sequence: CDR1 LNHNV, CDR2 YYDKDF (reference sequence). The CDR3 has 11 amino acids. In DNA form, the CDR3 reads TGTGCCACCAGCAGCTATGAAAAACTGTTTTTT. Its protein product is CATSSYEKLFF.

The chain combines TRBV5-1 with TRBJ1-4; 7 nucleotides match TRBD1. J lost 6 bases, V lost 0 bases, and 11 bases had no gene match. This CDR3 spans 17 amino acids. CDR1 SGHRS and CDR2 YFSETQ come from the germline V gene. The CDR3 DNA sequence: TGCGCCAGCAGCTTGGGCGAGACAGGGACGCTTTATGAAAAACTGTTTTTT. The encoded protein is CASSLGETGTLYEKLFF. Full variable domain (outside the CDR3, taken from reference TRBV5-1 and TRBJ1-4): KAGVTQTPRYLIKTRGQQVTLSCSPISGHRSVSWYQQTPGQGLQFLFEYFSETQRNKGNFPGRFSGRQFSNSRSEMNVSTLELGDSALYLCASSLGETGTLYEKLFFGSGTQLSVL.

V gene TRBV6-1 combines with J gene TRBJ1-2; a weak D match, TRBD1 (6 bases). V lost 2 bases and J 0 bases, leaving 13 bases between the germline ends. The germline V gene has CDR1 MNHNS and CDR2 SASEGT. The length of the CDR3 is 16 residues. Here the CDR3 reads CASSESLQGANYGYTF. Here the CDR3 DNA reads TGTGCCAGCAGTGAAAGTTTACAGGGCGCTAACTATGGCTACACCTTC.

This chain joins TRBV19 and TRBJ1-4; D unclear. CDR3 length: 15 amino acids. The ends were cut back, 4 bases at V and 0 bases at J, with 9 bases in the middle. From germline, CDR1 is LNHDA and CDR2 SQIVND (reference sequence). The CDR3 here is CASSRTVATNEKLFF. Here the CDR3 DNA reads TGTGCCAGTAGTAGAACAGTTGCAACTAATGAAAAACTGTTTTTT.

Regarding this clone: This sample includes further DNA sequences coding for the same CDR3. J is TRBJ1-1 and V is TRBV18, with TRBD1 matching 12 bases. The CDR3 totals 14 residues. V lost 6 bases to trimming and J lost 5 bases; unmatched junction nucleotides: 4. Germline loops: CDR1 KGHSH, CDR2 LQKENI. The CDR3 protein is CASSQGQGATEAFF. The CDR3 DNA follows: TGTGCCAGCTCCCAGGGACAGGGGGCGACTGAAGCTTTCTTT.

The sample holds one count of this clone. The sample carries other DNA sequences with the same CDR3. This chain connects TRBV5-1 to TRBJ2-5; 10 bases agree with TRBD2. This CDR3 contains 15 residues. Germline V gene data show CDR1 as SGHRS and CDR2 as YFSETQ. V lost 0 bases and J lost 5; bases outside the gene matches: 4. Here the CDR3 reads CASSLGGTSEETQYF. The CDR3 nucleotides read TGCGCCAGCAGCTTGGGTGGGACTAGCGAGGAGACCCAGTACTTC.